This T cell receptor beta chain was observed in a study of identical twins listed by TCRdb under 2016. Study-wide context: TCR alpha and beta repertoires from monozygotic twins, unrelated adults of various ages and cord blood were deep-sequenced to test whether fetal clonotypes persist. To rule out contamination, replicate twin experiments were performed at different times with different library preparation protocols. What the research found in general, with its limitations: Abundant cord blood beta clonotypes had fewer insertions, young adult naive repertoires showed a similar but weaker trend, and memory repertoires showed no such trend. The excess sharing between twins in beta out-of-frame sequences was weaker because fewer shared sequences reduced the signal-to-noise ratio. Compared with coincidental sharing between unrelated individuals, an excess of low generation-probability sequences was observed among out-of-frame TCR alpha sequences shared between twins. Conclusions relied on cross-sectional statistical analysis, since the same donors could not be followed over many years. Recombination models systematically underestimated out-of-frame TCR alpha sharing in monozygotic twins but agreed with sharing between unrelated individuals. Invariant T cells such as MAIT and iNKT could partly confound zero-insertion analyses, although diverse VJ usage argued against such confounding for most clonotypes.

Every donor in the study was a healthy Caucasian. Three pairs of female monozygotic twins, all aged 18 to 29 years, made up the twin cohort. CD4+ and CD8+ T cell populations were isolated with positive isolation kits from Invitrogen. A word on this clonotype: What antigen it recognizes has not been identified. No much larger clonotype is one base removed from it; base qualities were not supplied.

Receptor libraries were prepared by 5' RACE. The run used an Illumina HiSeq 2000. Template switching added a universal primer binding site, and the final cDNA carried a unique molecular identifier that allowed TCR cDNA molecules to be counted accurately. Specific primers in the conserved constant-segment region were used to synthesize first-strand cDNA for the TCR alpha and beta chains. To control for contamination, every cDNA library carried two barcodes: a SMART-Mk sample barcode plus Illumina barcodes. Two successive PCR steps introduced TruSeq adapter sequences along with Illumina sample barcodes. The TCR alpha and beta cDNA libraries were sequenced on the Illumina HiSeq platform using custom primers. The paper's processing steps were these. MiGEC was used to process raw reads and extract unique molecular identifiers, and MiXCR was used to find CDR3 positions. Recombination models were inferred per individual with the repgenHMM and IGoR tools using an EM algorithm. Shared clonotype analysis was performed with the tcR package in R, normalizing sharing by the product of cloneset sizes. To study raw recombination free of thymic and clonal selection effects, out-of-frame nonproductive sequences were analyzed. TCRdb passed the public sequencing reads through fastp at Q25 and MiXCR, retaining productive beta sequences. Each record represents a unique CDR3 protein, reported with the most common genes and DNA among its rows. TCRdb, rather than the study authors, made the V and J calls. Within this sample are 470,000 or so distinct CDR3 sequences, with roughly 24% of them counted one time only. The ten most abundant clones make up about 2.7% of the sample.

V sheds 4 bases and J sheds 0 bases, leaving 15 bases between their ends. Per the germline V gene, SGDLS is the CDR1 and YYNGEE is the CDR2. The CDR3 spans 16 residues, from the cysteine through the phenylalanine. The entry retains the CDR3 DNA only, 48 bases that are in frame from base 1. The same specimen was also included in a second study, on T cells expressing NK-cell markers. As the second study states: Under ten donors provided sorted CD3+CD56+NKG2C+, CD3+CD56+NKG2C- and CD3+CD56-NKG2C+ T-cell subsets, whose TCR beta-chain repertoires were profiled. Seven of the eight sequenced donors were HCMV-seropositive and one was HCMV-seronegative. To restrict sorting to alphabetaTCR-expressing T cells, an anti-gammadeltaTCR antibody was added in several experiments. In six donors, the dominant CD3+CD56+NKG2C+ clonotypes ranked among the top 10 CD8+ clonotypes, making up 1.0-7.0% of CD8+ T cells. Those dominant clonotypes were again the most abundant among CD3+CD56-NKG2C+ cells in a handful of donors, at roughly 25-60.1%. Whether the expanded NKG2C-expressing T cell clones were specific for HCMV antigens remained unclear. The study sequenced eight donors, all healthy volunteers chosen at random: three men and five women. To determine HCMV serostatus, a commercial ELISA kit was used to detect HCMV-specific IgG in serum. MIGEC was used to demultiplex reads and group the reads by UMI, and MiTCR was used to assemble and quantify clonotypes. To exclude erroneous sequences, any TCR cDNA sequence not supported by at least two reads was discarded. Downstream repertoire analysis used the tcR package, and clonotypes were matched across fractions by CDR3 nucleotide sequence plus V segment. Antigen specificity was annotated against VDJdb with VDJmatch, allowing one amino acid substitution in CDR3.

The chain is made from TRBV9 and TRBJ2-3, and perhaps TRBD2 as D gene, on 6 matching bases. The receptor was derived from a woman between 18 and 30 years old in good health. Sequencing input: CD4+ T cells sorted from blood. The nucleotides read TGTGCCAGCAGCCCATCTAGCGATTCTAGCACAGATACGCAGTATTTT. Protein translation: CASSPSSDSSTDTQYF.